Sequencing of this T cell receptor (beta chain) was carried out in a study of CD8 T cells in Susac syndrome (dated 2019 in TCRdb). Regarding the research as a whole: Among the Susac syndrome patients who were sequenced, clinically active disease was present in six and clinical remission was observed in eight. At blood withdrawal, Susac syndrome patients were therapy-naive, treated with corticosteroids (with IVIg additionally given to some), or treated with IVIg alone. Whether CD8+ T cell activation and differentiation in Susac syndrome was antigen driven was tested using repertoire sequencing. Paper-wide results and their limitations: In patients with Susac syndrome, the CD4+ T cell repertoire showed no detectable clonal expansion. The number of individuals in the TCR sequencing and HLA analysis was recognized as being relatively small.

V and J lose 5 bases and 2 bases, and a span of 11 bases separates them. From the cysteine up to the phenylalanine, the CDR3 has a length of 14 residues. The read is trimmed to its CDR3 DNA, 42 bases read in frame from base 1. CDR1 and CDR2 (MNHNS, SASEGT) derive from the germline V gene. With regard to this clonotype: Its target antigen remains unknown. No much larger clone exists at a distance of one base, and base qualities are not known.

Peripheral blood CD8+ and CD4+ T cells from healthy donors, Susac syndrome patients and multiple sclerosis patients were profiled using high-throughput TCR beta sequencing. The Susac syndrome patients fulfilled recently defined diagnostic criteria for either definite or probable disease. CD8+ TEMRA cells were enriched by FACS, while bulk CD8+ and CD4+ T cells were purified by magnetic negative isolation. Blood was drawn into EDTA tubes, processed within 24 hours, and PBMCs were isolated by density gradient centrifugation. PBMCs intended for TCR sequencing were frozen in liquid nitrogen and were later thawed in a 37 degrees C water bath. The sorted or isolated CD4+, CD8+ and CD8+ TEMRA cells had a purity of 90% or higher. RNA was extracted with the RNeasy kit and 0.5 to 1 ug was reverse transcribed using random hexamers. TCR beta CDR3 regions were amplified with the immunoSEQ multiplex PCR assay covering 54 Vbeta and 13 Jbeta segments. PCR amplification bias was corrected by using a synthetic template baseline for primer optimization and computational correction. The authors' analysis ran thus. Reads were annotated to V, D and J genes according to IMGT and were analyzed with immunoSEQ Analyzer, with only productive sequences retained. To calculate clonality, Shannon entropy was normalized by log2 of the number of productive unique sequences and then subtracted from one. For each patient and control, public and private clones were evaluated within the 100 most prevalent clones. Susac-specific clones were defined as absent from healthy and MS cohorts, over a thousand published viral clones and other ImmuneACCESS disease sequences. Using fastp at Q25 and MiXCR, TCRdb reprocessed the public reads and kept productive beta chains. When rows share a CDR3 protein, they turn into one entry using the most common DNA and genes. TCRdb's processing, not the authors' own work, is the source of the V and J calls. The sample contains approximately 150,000 distinct CDR3 sequences, approximately 95% of them found a single time. The ten largest clones take up approximately 0.08% of the sample.

This sequence uses TRBV6-1 and TRBJ2-3; no D segment can be confidently identified. Sequencing used CD4+ T cells from PBMCs. The sequence was obtained from a human donor with Susac syndrome. Read as DNA, the sequence is TGTGCCAGCAGTTCGACGGAGACCACAGATACGCAGTATTTT. The encoded protein is CASSSTETTDTQYF.